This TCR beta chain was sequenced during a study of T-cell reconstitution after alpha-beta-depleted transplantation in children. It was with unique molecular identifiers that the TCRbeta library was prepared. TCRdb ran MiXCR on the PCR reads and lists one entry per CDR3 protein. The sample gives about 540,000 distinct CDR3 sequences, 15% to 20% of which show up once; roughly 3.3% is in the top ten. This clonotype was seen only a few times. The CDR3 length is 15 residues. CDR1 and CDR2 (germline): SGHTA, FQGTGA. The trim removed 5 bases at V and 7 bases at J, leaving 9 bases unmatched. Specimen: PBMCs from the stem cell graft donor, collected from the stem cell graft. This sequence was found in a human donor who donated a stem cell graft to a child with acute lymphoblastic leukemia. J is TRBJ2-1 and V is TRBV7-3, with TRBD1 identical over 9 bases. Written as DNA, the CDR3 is TGTGCCAGCAGCGAGGGACAGGGTTGGTCTAATGAGCAGTTCTTC. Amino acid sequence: CASSEGQGWSNEQFF.